Described below is a single T cell receptor beta chain sequence and its context. The antigen remains unidentified. This CDR3 spans 14 amino acids. Germline values: CDR1 SNHLY, CDR2 FYNNEI. Next came a second PCR, run for about 6 to 12 cycles, which used a sample-barcoded 5' primer along with a J-beta primer mix. One entry per CDR3 protein, called by TCRdb with MiXCR from the 5' RACE reads. The top ten hold 20% to 25% of the sample, which has 550,000 to 600,000 distinct CDR3 sequences, around half seen once. This record comes from a study of blood T cells in healthy people across ages. Findings of the study overall: Both naive CD4+ cell counts and diversity were greater in long-lived donors than in aged donors. CMV status of donors was not determined, possibly confounding expanded clonotype changes.

This chain connects TRBV2 to TRBJ2-4; D is uncertain. The DNA end is a closer match to TRBJ2-7, so the J assignment may be wrong. The specimen sequenced was blood. The TCR was taken from an elderly man in good health. CDR3 protein: CASTTVGSSYEQYF. In DNA, the CDR3 is TGTGCCAGCACTACGGTGGGGTCTTCCTACGAGCAGTACTTC.